This TCR beta chain was profiled in a study of OX40 agonist ivuxolimab in advanced cancers. Study information: The dose-escalation group included hepatocellular carcinoma, melanoma, renal cell carcinoma and head and neck cancer. Study conclusions and caveats: Expanded peripheral T cells had an undetermined antigen specificity.

Samples of blood were obtained at baseline, on cycle 4 day 1, and on cycle 7 day 1. A word on this clone: As yet, its antigen is unknown.

This table comes from immunoSEQ multiplex PCR, and its TCRdb copy is limited to in-frame clones, with some not included. Of some 20,000 clones listed, nearly 85% were seen once; the top ten hold around 30%. Germline V gene data show CDR1 as MRHNA and CDR2 as SNTAGT. V was shortened by 3 bases and J by 2 bases, with 15 bases between the two germline ends. The CDR3 sequence is 16 residues long. The V call is TRBV6-4, the J call TRBJ2-3; TRBD2 is a possible D gene (5 bases). This receptor was taken from an adult with an advanced solid tumor such as melanoma, head and neck, liver or kidney cancer. The source material was CD4+ or CD8+ T cells sorted from blood, sampled in a trial of the OX40 agonist ivuxolimab. The DNA for the CDR3 is TGTGCCAGCAGTGAGCTCGAAACTAGAGACACAGATACGCAGTATTTT. The encoded protein is CASSELETRDTDTQYF.